Shown below are 15 T cell receptor beta chains from a single sample sequenced in a study of identical twins. TCRdb itself ran the 5' RACE reads through MiXCR, one entry per CDR3 protein. The table records under 300,000 distinct CDR3 sequences, over 12% of them present only once. Sequences were obtained from memory (CD45RO+) T cells sorted from blood. The receptors come from a woman aged 18-29 years in good health.

The V call is TRBV7-8, the J call TRBJ2-3; 8 nucleotides match TRBD1. This CDR3 has 15 amino acids. The V segment lost 8 bases and the J segment 3 bases; nucleotides outside the gene matches: 10. Germline V lookup: CDR1 SGHVS, CDR2 FQNEAQ. CDR3 sequence reads: CASGIQGAVTDTQYF. The DNA for the CDR3 is TGTGCCAGCGGCATCCAGGGGGCAGTAACAGATACGCAGTATTTT.

The rearrangement links TRBV15 to TRBJ2-7, with 7 positions matching TRBD2. There are 16 residues in the CDR3. The ends lost 3 bases at V and 1 base at J; junction bases unmatched: 9. Germline CDR1 reads LNHNV; CDR2 reads YYDKDF (reference sequence). CDR3 nucleotides: TGTGCCACCAGCAGGTCCGGGAGGTCTAGTTCCTACGAGCAGTACTTC. Protein sequence: CATSRSGRSSSYEQYF.

The chain joins TRBV7-2 to TRBJ2-3, with a tentative D call TRBD2 (5 bases). This CDR3 is 17 amino acids long. Germline V gives CDR1 SGHTA, CDR2 FQGNSA. V was shortened by 0 bases and J by 6 bases, with 19 bases between the two germline ends. The CDR3 nucleotides read TGTGCCAGCAGCTTAGCGGCTCTAACTAGATTTACGGATACGCAGTATTTT. Translation gives CASSLAALTRFTDTQYF.

This clonotype turned up a few times. The chain links TRBV18 to TRBJ2-2; D is unresolved. V was trimmed by 3 bases and J by 1 base, leaving 9 bases between them. Germline V gene sequence: CDR1 KGHSH, CDR2 LQKENI. This CDR3 spans 15 amino acids. The CDR3 here is CASSPIMGNTGELFF. CDR3 nucleotide sequence: TGTGCCAGCTCACCGATCATGGGGAACACCGGGGAGCTGTTTTTT.

The J gene is TRBJ1-2, the V gene TRBV12-3 or TRBV12-4; 10 nucleotides match TRBD1. Trimming at V came to 2 bases and at J to 12 bases, leaving 3 bases not matched to a gene. The CDR3 consists of 12 residues. The CDR3 DNA reads TGTGCCAGCAGTTTATGGGACAGGGGCAACACCTTC. It yields the protein CASSLWDRGNTF.

This clonotype was counted between two and nine times. The J gene is TRBJ2-4, the V gene TRBV11-2; either TRBD1 or TRBD2 may supply D (5 bases each). V gave up 0 bases and J gave up 3 bases, with 9 bases separating them. The CDR3 sequence is 15 residues long. CDR1 and CDR2 from the germline V gene are SGHAT and FQNNGV. CDR3 nucleotides: TGTGCCAGCAGCTTAGATCCAGGGAGCAAAAACATTCAGTACTTC. Its protein product is CASSLDPGSKNIQYF.

This clonotype was seen only a few times. This rearrangement joins TRBV14 to TRBJ2-1; D unclear. V was pared by 4 bases and J by 3 bases, with 16 bases between. CDR1 and CDR2 from the germline V gene are SGHDN and FVKESK. The CDR3 runs to 16 residues. The CDR3 nucleotides read TGTGCCAGCAGCCTCACAATTGGCCGATTCTACAATGAGCAGTTCTTC. It codes for CASSLTIGRFYNEQFF.

This clonotype was seen many times. The chain uses TRBV5-1 and TRBJ2-2, with D possibly TRBD2 on 5 matching bases. Trimming took off 2 bases at V and 2 bases at J, with 7 bases between the two ends. Looked up from germline, CDR1 is SGHRS and CDR2 is YFSETQ. There are 14 residues in the CDR3. CDR3 amino acids: CASSFEGNTGELFF. The CDR3 nucleotides read TGCGCCAGCAGCTTTGAGGGTAACACCGGGGAGCTGTTTTTT.

The V and J genes are TRBV12-3 or TRBV12-4 and TRBJ1-2; D perhaps matches TRBD1 (5 bases). The CDR3 is made up of 13 amino acids. V shed 3 bases and J shed 4 bases, with 9 bases lying between them. This CDR3 is CASSFGGAYGYTF. The CDR3 nucleotides are TGTGCCAGCAGTTTCGGAGGGGCCTATGGCTACACCTTC.

The chain is built from TRBV5-6 and TRBJ2-3; TRBD2 matches at 7 bases. This CDR3 has 16 residues. J lost 7 bases, V lost 1 base, and 12 bases had no gene match. The germline CDR1 and CDR2 sequences are SGHDT and YYEEEE. The chain's CDR3 is CASSLTAASGTHTQYF. In DNA form, the CDR3 reads TGTGCCAGCAGCTTGACGGCGGCTAGCGGAACCCATACGCAGTATTTT.

This clonotype was recorded a few times. The chain has TRBV20-1 and TRBJ2-3, with D possibly being TRBD2 (6 bases). From germline, CDR1 is DFQATT and CDR2 SNEGSKA (reference sequence). The CDR3 has 16 residues. Trimming removed 5 bases at V and 2 bases at J, with 20 bases between. CDR3 nucleotides: TGCAGTGCTGTACGACTAGGCAGCGGCCTCACAGATACGCAGTATTTT. Its protein is CSAVRLGSGLTDTQYF.

This clonotype was picked up many times. The genes are TRBV14 and TRBJ1-2; D unresolved. The CDR3 extends over 13 amino acids. V lost 0 bases and J lost 3, with 5 bases in between. Germline V CDR1 and CDR2: SGHDN, FVKESK. CDR3 residues: CASSQEPHYGYTF. CDR3 DNA: TGTGCCAGCAGCCAAGAACCCCACTATGGCTACACCTTC.

This clonotype was seen a handful of times. This chain joins TRBV19 and TRBJ2-1; D is unclear. Germline loops: CDR1 LNHDA, CDR2 SQIVND (reference sequence). This CDR3 spans 12 amino acids. V lost 5 bases and J 6 bases, leaving 8 bases between the germline ends. The CDR3 is CASSVRSNEQFF. CDR3 bases: TGTGCCAGTAGTGTGCGAAGCAATGAGCAGTTCTTC.

This clonotype was found a few times. The chain uses TRBV4-2 and TRBJ2-2, with a tentative D call TRBD1 (6 bases). The V end was cut by 1 base, the J end by 3 bases, with 12 bases between. This CDR3 contains 16 residues. CDR1 and CDR2 (germline): LGHNA, YNFKEQ. This CDR3 reads CASSQVEGGYTGELFF. The CDR3 DNA follows: TGTGCCAGCAGCCAAGTGGAAGGGGGATACACCGGGGAGCTGTTTTTT.

In this sample, this clonotype turned up a few times. This chain links TRBV12-3 or TRBV12-4 with TRBJ2-7, with unresolved D. Between the trimmed V and J ends, which lost 4 bases and 0 bases, there was a span of 10 bases. This CDR3 has 14 residues. CDR3 DNA: TGTGCCAGCAGTTCTGACGTCCACTCCTACGAGCAGTACTTC. It yields the protein CASSSDVHSYEQYF.